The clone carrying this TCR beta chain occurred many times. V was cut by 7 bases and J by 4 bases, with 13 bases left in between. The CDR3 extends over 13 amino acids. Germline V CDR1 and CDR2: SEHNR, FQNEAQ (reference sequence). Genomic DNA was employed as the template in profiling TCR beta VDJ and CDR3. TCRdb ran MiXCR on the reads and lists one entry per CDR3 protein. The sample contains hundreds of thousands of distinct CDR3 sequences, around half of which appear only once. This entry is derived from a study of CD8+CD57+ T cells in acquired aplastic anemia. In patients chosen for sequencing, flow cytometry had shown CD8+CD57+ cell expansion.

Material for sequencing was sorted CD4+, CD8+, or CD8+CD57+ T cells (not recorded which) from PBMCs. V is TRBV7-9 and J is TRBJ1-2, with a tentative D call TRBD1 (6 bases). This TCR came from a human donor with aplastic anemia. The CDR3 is CASTKEDSYGYTF. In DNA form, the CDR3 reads TGTGCCAGCACCAAAGAGGACAGCTATGGCTACACCTTC.